This T cell receptor beta chain emerged from a study of shared clonotypes between healthy human individuals. Across the whole study: CD4 naive and CD4 memory each took three plates per donor, while CD8 naive took two and CD8 memory one.

The ends lost 5 bases at V and 1 base at J; junction bases unmatched: 13. Per germline, CDR1 SGHTA and CDR2 FQGNSA. CDR3 size: 18 residues. Each cell subset's genomic DNA was divided evenly among several immunoSEQ plates. Sequenced by immunoSEQ multiplex PCR; TCRdb stores in-frame clones only, minus some. Altogether 2 million or so clones are present, about 95% being singletons, with the ten largest covering roughly 1%. Study-wide findings and caveats: Researchers sampled only blood; tissue repertoires likely differ. Larger estimated richness was generally seen in naive subsets than in memory subsets.

The naive CD8 fraction comprised CD45RO-negative cells positively selected for CCR7 and excluded terminally differentiated effector memory CD45RA+ cells. A note on this clone: Antigen: not known.

This chain links TRBV7-2 with TRBJ2-1; 8 nucleotides agree with TRBD2. The source material was naive CD8+ T cells sorted from blood. The TCR comes from a man between 18 and 29 years old in good health. CDR3 in amino acids: CASSPGGQGPISYNEQFF. CDR3 DNA sequence: TGTGCCAGCAGCCCGGGGGGGCAGGGTCCGATTTCCTACAATGAGCAGTTCTTC.